This T cell receptor (beta chain) was recovered during a study of Graves' ophthalmopathy and Graves' hyperthyroidism. The sequenced template was RNA, covering the TCR beta CDR3 region. First-round RT-PCR relied on HTBI primers, and a second-round multiplex PCR came next. TCRdb itself ran the multiplex PCR reads through MiXCR, one entry per CDR3 protein. The data show approximately 1.2 million distinct CDR3 sequences, less than 45% seen once. Symptoms, serum thyroxine and TRAb, thyroid ultrasound, and orbital computed tomography formed the diagnostic basis. CDR3 size: 15 residues. Germline-derived CDR1 and CDR2 are MNHNY and SVGAGI (reference sequence). V lost 4 bases and J 7 bases, leaving 14 bases between the germline ends. This clonotype appeared many times.

Material for sequencing was peripheral blood or thyroid tissue (not recorded which). The clonotype was recovered from an adult man with Graves' hyperthyroidism. The chain carries TRBV6-6 and TRBJ1-6; TRBD1 might be the D (6 bases). CDR3 coding DNA: TGTGCCAGCAGTTTAAACAGGGTCAGGAATTCACCCCTCCACTTT. Its protein product is CASSLNRVRNSPLHF.